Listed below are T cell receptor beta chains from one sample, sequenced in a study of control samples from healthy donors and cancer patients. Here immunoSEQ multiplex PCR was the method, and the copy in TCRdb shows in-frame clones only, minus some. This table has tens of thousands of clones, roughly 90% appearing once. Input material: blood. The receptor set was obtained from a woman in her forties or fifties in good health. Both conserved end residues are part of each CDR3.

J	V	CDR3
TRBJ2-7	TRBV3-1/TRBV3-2	CASSETGTGKTYEQYF
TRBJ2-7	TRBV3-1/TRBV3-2	CASSHRVDYEQYF
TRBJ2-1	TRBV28	CASSWRGALEQFF
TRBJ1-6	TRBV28	CASSLYRDSSLSPLHF
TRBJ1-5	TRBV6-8	CASSPTLRGGSIGPQHF
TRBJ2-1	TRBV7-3	CASSLYVLAAGGLYNEQFF
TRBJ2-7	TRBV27	CASSLVGQGAYEQYF
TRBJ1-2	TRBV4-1	CASSQVGVMSYTF
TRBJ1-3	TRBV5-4	CASSFQATDANTIYF
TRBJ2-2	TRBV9	CASSLGPANTGELFF
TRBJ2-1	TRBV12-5	CASGLQGQGYNEQFF
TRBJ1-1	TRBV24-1	CATRQGNTEAFF
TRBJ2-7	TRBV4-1	CASSQDPRGYLYEQYF
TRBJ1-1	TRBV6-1	CASSFPTGASREAFF
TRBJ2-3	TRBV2	CASRVRGQRTDTQYF
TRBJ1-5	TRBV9	CASSVEGVVNQPQHF
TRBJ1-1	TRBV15	CATSSPMGTEAFF
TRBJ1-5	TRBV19	CASSIDPTDKPQHF
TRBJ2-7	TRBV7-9	CASSAQRDRATEQYF
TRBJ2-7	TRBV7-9	CASSSTGAYEQYF
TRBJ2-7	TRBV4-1	CASSRIDSVRDYEQYF
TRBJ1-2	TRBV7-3	CASSPIGGPGNGYTF
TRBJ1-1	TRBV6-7	CASSLYGRVNTEAFF
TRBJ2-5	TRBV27	CASSLGLLETQYF
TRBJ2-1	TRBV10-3	CAISREREQFF
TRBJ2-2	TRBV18	CASSPPAGQGMSNTGELFF
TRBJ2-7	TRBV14	CASSQDRVRTSGSSSYEQYF
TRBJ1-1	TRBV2	CASTLLKTEAFF
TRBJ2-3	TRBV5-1	CASSLETVSGRGMAQYF
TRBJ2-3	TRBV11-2	CASSFPSGLAVTDTQYF
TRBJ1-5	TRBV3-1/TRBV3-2	CASSQETGPTNQPQHF
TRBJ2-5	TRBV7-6	CASSRWDSLQETQYF
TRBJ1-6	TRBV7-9	CASSLDLGQGSSPLHF
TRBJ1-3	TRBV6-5	CASRALYSGNTIYF
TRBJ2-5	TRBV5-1	CASSFGTSGPETQYF
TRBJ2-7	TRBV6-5	CASPGGSSYEQYF
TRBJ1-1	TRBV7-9	CASTLTVNTEAFF
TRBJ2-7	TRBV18	CASSPPIFDRGEQYF
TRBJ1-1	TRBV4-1	CASSHRGGTNTEAFF
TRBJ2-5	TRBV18	CASSRTEETQYF
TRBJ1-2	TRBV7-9	CASSLGDREDGYTF
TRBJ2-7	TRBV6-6	CATTDVEGSYEQYF
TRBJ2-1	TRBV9	CASSVDPDRGYYNEQFF
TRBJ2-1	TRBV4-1	CASSLQGDNEQFF
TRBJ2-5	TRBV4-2	CASSQDGGGEEETQYF
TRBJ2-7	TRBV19	CASSLTGVDEQYF
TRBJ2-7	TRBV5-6	CASRRGRSYEQYF
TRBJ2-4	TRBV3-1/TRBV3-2	CASSQATVLAKNIQYF
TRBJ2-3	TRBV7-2	CASSRLSTQYF